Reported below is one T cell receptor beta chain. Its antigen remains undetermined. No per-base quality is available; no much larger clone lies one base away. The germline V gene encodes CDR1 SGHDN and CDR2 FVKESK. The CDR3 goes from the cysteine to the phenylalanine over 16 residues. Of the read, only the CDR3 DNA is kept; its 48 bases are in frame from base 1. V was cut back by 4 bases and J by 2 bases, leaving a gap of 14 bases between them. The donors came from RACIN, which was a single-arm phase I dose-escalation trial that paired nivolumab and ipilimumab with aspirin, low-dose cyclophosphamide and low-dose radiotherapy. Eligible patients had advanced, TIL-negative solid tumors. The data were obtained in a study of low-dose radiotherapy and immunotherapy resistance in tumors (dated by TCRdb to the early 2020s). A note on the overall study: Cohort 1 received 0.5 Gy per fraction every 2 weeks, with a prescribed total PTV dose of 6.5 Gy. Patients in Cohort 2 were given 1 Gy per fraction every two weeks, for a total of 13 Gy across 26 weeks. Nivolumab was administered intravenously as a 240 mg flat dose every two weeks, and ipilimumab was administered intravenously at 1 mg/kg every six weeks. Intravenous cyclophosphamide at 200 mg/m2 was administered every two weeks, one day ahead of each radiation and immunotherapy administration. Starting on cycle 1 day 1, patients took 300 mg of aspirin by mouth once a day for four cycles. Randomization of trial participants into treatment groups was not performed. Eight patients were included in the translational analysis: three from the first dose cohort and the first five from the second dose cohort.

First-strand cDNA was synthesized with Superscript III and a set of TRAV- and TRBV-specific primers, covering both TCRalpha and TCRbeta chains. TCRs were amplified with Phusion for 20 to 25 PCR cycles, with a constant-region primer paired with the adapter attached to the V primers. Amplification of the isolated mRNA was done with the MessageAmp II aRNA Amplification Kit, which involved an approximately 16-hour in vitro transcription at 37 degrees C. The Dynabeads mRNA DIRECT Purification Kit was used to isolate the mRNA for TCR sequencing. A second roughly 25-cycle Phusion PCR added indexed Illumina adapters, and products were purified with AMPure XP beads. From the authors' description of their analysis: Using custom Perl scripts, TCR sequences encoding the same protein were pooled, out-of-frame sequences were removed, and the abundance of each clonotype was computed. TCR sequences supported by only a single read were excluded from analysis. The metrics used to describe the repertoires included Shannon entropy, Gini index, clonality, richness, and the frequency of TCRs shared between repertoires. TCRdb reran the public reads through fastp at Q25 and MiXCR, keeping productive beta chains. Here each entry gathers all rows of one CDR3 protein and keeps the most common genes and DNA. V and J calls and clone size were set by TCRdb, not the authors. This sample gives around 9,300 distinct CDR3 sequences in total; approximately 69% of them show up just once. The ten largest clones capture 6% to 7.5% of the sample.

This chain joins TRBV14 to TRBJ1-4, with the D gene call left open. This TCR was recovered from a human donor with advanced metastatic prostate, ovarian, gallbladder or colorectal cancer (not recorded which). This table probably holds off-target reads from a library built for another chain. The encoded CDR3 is CASSPLTLATNEKLFF. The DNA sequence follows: TGTGCCAGCAGCCCCCTGACCCTCGCCACTAATGAAAAACTGTTTTTT.